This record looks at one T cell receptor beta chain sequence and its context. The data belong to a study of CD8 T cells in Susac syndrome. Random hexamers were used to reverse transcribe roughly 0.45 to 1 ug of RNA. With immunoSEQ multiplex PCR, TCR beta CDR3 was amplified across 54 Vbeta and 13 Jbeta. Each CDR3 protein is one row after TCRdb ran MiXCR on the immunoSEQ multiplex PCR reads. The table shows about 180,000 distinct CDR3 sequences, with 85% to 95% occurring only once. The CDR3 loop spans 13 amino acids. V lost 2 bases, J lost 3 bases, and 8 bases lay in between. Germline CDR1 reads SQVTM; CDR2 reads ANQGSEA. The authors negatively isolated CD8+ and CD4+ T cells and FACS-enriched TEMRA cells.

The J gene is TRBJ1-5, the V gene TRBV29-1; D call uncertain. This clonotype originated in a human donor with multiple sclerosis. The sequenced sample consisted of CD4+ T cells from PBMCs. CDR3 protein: CSVEYGDNQPQHF. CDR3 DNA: TGCAGCGTTGAATACGGGGACAATCAGCCCCAGCATTTT.